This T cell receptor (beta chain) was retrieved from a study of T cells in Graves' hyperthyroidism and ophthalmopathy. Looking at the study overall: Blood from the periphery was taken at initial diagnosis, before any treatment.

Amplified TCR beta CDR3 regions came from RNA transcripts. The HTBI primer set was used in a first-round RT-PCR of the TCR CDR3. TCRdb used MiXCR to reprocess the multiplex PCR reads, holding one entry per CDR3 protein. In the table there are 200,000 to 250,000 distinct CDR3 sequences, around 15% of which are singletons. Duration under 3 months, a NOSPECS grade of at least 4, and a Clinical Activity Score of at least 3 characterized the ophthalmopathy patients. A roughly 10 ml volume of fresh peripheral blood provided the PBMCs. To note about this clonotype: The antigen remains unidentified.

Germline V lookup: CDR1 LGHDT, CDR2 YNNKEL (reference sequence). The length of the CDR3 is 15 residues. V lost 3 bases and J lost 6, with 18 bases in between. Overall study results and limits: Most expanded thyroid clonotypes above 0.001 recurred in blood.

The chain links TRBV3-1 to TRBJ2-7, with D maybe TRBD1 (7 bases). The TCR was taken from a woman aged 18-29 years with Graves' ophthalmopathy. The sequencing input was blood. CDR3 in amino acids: CASSHGGAGGGEQYF. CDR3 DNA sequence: TGTGCCAGCAGCCACGGCGGGGCAGGGGGAGGCGAGCAGTACTTC.